The subject of this entry is one T cell receptor beta chain. The antigen is undetermined. Repertoires were generated with immunoSEQ multiplex PCR, while TCRdb's copy carries only in-frame clones and drops some. The sample includes fewer than 40,000 clones, 80% to 85% of them seen just once. The sample is drawn from a study of OX40 agonist ivuxolimab in advanced cancers. About the research overall: Patients in the trial were receiving intravenous ivuxolimab every 2 weeks, at doses of 0.01 to 10 mg/kg. Age averaged around 60 years (range about 23 to 80), and 80% to 90% were male.

The study, taken as a whole, reports: Normalized T-cell clonal expansion was also low in some nonresponders.

The sample consisted of CD4+ or CD8+ T cells sorted from blood, taken in a trial of the OX40 agonist ivuxolimab. The TCR comes from an adult with an advanced solid tumor such as melanoma, head and neck, liver or kidney cancer.

The CDR3 nucleotides read TGTGCCAGTAGTATAGGGTCACTAGCGGGAGCGTCCGGGGAGCTGTTTTTT. Its protein is CASSIGSLAGASGELFF. The V gene is TRBV19, the J gene TRBJ2-2; 11 bases are shared with TRBD2. The CDR3 has 17 amino acids. Germline V gene data show CDR1 as LNHDA and CDR2 as SQIVND (reference sequence). V was pared by 1 base and J by 6 bases, with 7 bases of the junction left unmatched.